The rows below give T cell receptor beta chains drawn from one sample of a study of control samples from healthy donors and cancer patients. Data came from immunoSEQ multiplex PCR; TCRdb stores just in-frame clones and leaves some out. This sample yields 150,000 to 200,000 clones, of which approximately 94% are seen a single time; over 1.3% belongs to the top ten. Sequenced sample: blood. These receptors came from a woman between 18 and 29 years old in good health. The CDR3 runs from the conserved cysteine through the conserved F or W. D genes are given only for firm matches. Size values are once, few and many counts, or a class for expanded clones, and some rows have none.

D	J	size	V	CDR3	DNA
NA	TRBJ1-4	NA	TRBV2	CASKKDGATNEKLFF	TGTGCCAGCAAGAAGGACGGCGCAACTAATGAAAAACTGTTTTTT
NA	TRBJ1-3	NA	TRBV11-3	CASSLGDTIYF	TGTGCCAGCAGCTTGGGAGACACCATATATTTT
TRBD1	TRBJ1-2	NA	TRBV11-2	CASSLAWDRASYGYTF	TGTGCCAGCAGCTTAGCCTGGGACAGGGCCTCCTATGGCTACACCTTC
NA	TRBJ1-1	once	TRBV25-1	CASSGAAITLKAFF	TGTGCCAGCAGTGGGGCAGCAATCACACTGAAGGCTTTCTTT
NA	TRBJ2-5	NA	TRBV7-2	CASSLIGGGGQTQYF	TGTGCCAGCAGCTTAATTGGGGGGGGCGGGCAGACCCAGTACTTC
NA	TRBJ2-1	NA	TRBV9	CASSVEGSEGARNEQFF	TGTGCCAGCAGCGTAGAGGGTTCGGAGGGGGCCCGAAATGAGCAGTTCTTC
NA	TRBJ1-4	NA	TRBV6-5	CASSLRLGEGKLFF	TGTGCCAGCAGTTTACGTCTCGGCGAGGGAAAACTGTTTTTT
NA	TRBJ1-4	NA	TRBV19	CASSRHRDGEKLFF	TGTGCCAGTAGTAGACACAGGGACGGTGAAAAACTGTTTTTT
NA	TRBJ1-2	NA	TRBV5-4	CASSLGHALRDGYTF	TGTGCCAGCAGCTTGGGCCACGCCCTAAGGGATGGCTACACCTTC
NA	TRBJ2-7	NA	TRBV2	CASSIQGGSYEQYF	TGTGCCAGCAGTATCCAGGGTGGCTCCTACGAGCAGTACTTC
NA	TRBJ2-1	NA	TRBV9	CASSEGGTANNEQFF	TGTGCCAGCAGCGAAGGGGGGACAGCCAACAATGAGCAGTTCTTC
NA	TRBJ2-3	NA	TRBV2	CASSGTGGSTDTQYF	TGTGCCAGCAGTGGGACTGGGGGTAGCACAGATACGCAGTATTTT
TRBD2	TRBJ2-1	once	TRBV6-5	CASRQRREGRNEQFF	TGTGCCAGCAGGCAGCGGCGGGAGGGCCGGAATGAGCAGTTCTTC
NA	TRBJ2-3	NA	TRBV7-9	CASRPARRTDTQYF	TGTGCCAGCAGACCTGCTCGTAGGACAGATACGCAGTATTTT
NA	TRBJ2-6	NA	TRBV19	CASSPLFGSYVLTF	TGTGCCAGTAGTCCACTCTTTGGGTCCTACGTCCTGACTTTC
NA	TRBJ2-7	NA	TRBV11-1	CASSAGHSYEQYF	TGTGCCAGCAGCGCGGGGCACTCCTACGAGCAGTACTTC
TRBD1	TRBJ1-1	NA	TRBV24-1	CATPDRNRPGTEAFF	TGTGCCACCCCGGACAGGAACCGGCCTGGGACTGAAGCTTTCTTT
TRBD2	TRBJ2-7	NA	TRBV10-1	CASSESLAGVEEQYF	TGCGCCAGCAGTGAGTCCCTAGCGGGGGTTGAAGAGCAGTACTTC
TRBD1	TRBJ1-4	NA	TRBV5-4	CASSPGGTGNEKLFF	TGTGCCAGCAGCCCGGGTGGGACAGGGAATGAAAAACTGTTTTTT
TRBD2	TRBJ2-1	NA	TRBV19	CASSGLHNEQFF	TGTGCCAGTTCGGGACTACACAATGAGCAGTTCTTC
NA	TRBJ2-3	once	TRBV7-2	CASSLGHRTDTQYF	TGTGCCAGCAGCTTAGGACACCGCACAGATACGCAGTATTTT
TRBD1	TRBJ2-3	NA	TRBV5-5	CASSLASGTVGDTQYF	TGTGCCAGCAGCTTGGCCTCCGGGACAGTGGGAGATACGCAGTATTTT
TRBD1	TRBJ2-5	NA	TRBV18	CASSLWTGRETQYF	TGTGCCAGCTCACTATGGACAGGGAGGGAGACCCAGTACTTC
NA	TRBJ2-1	NA	TRBV14	CASSQGGEQFF	TGTGCCAGCAGCCAAGGAGGAGAGCAGTTCTTC
TRBD2	TRBJ2-6	few	TRBV7-8	CASSLVGLDFSGANVLTF	TGTGCCAGCAGCTTAGTGGGACTAGATTTCTCTGGGGCCAACGTCCTGACTTTC
TRBD1	TRBJ1-2	NA	TRBV4-2	CASSRQGDYGYTF	TGTGCCAGCAGCCGACAGGGTGACTATGGCTACACCTTC